Shown below are 23 T cell receptor beta chains from a single sample sequenced in a study of blood T cell repertoires in COVID-19 (dated by TCRdb to 2020 to 2022). The method behind the library was the immunoSEQ multiplex PCR assay. The immuneACCESS repertoire file appears here via TCRdb, limited to in-frame rearrangements. These files lack a portion of the clones; in checked studies, under half of the deficit traces to unresolved V genes, and the cause of the others is not known. The sample table holds about 440,000 clones, of which less than 95% were seen once. About 0.63% of the sample belongs to the ten largest clones. Sequencing input: PBMCs or T cells enriched from blood (not recorded which). The origin of the receptors is a young man who had recovered from COVID-19.

The chain carries TRBV5-1 and TRBJ1-1, with TRBD1 as a possible D gene (6 bases). Germline V gene lookup returns CDR1 SGHRS and CDR2 YFSETQ. The CDR3 is 14 residues long. V was pared by 4 bases and J by 0 bases, with 10 bases between. The CDR3 loop is CASSAGELNTEAFF. DNA for the CDR3: TGCGCCAGCAGCGCAGGGGAATTGAACACTGAAGCTTTCTTT.

The J gene is TRBJ1-6, the V gene TRBV7-2, with D possibly matching TRBD1 (5 bases). Germline V gene lookup returns CDR1 SGHTA and CDR2 FQGNSA. V shed 5 bases and J shed 9 bases, with 20 bases lying between them. The CDR3 extends over 16 amino acids. The CDR3, as DNA: TGTGCCAGCAGCCCAGCTGGGTCACCAACAGGTTCACCCCTCCACTTT. It translates to CASSPAGSPTGSPLHF.

V is TRBV4-1 and J is TRBJ1-2; a weak D match, TRBD1 (5 bases). The germline V gene encodes CDR1 MGHRA and CDR2 YSYEKL. V was pared by 0 bases and J by 1 base, with 15 bases between. The CDR3 consists of 17 residues. This CDR3 reads CASSQEQLTALNYGYTF. The CDR3, as DNA: TGCGCCAGCAGCCAAGAGCAGTTGACAGCCCTTAACTATGGCTACACCTTC.

The gene calls are TRBV5-1 and TRBJ1-6; D call uncertain. The CDR3 runs to 15 residues. The V end lost 3 bases, the J end lost 10 bases, and 17 bases lay between the germline ends. The germline V gene has CDR1 SGHRS and CDR2 YFSETQ. The CDR3 reads CASSYEGRNGSPLHF. The CDR3 DNA is TGCGCCAGCAGCTACGAGGGTAGGAATGGGTCACCCCTCCACTTT.

The chain recombines TRBV7-8 with TRBJ1-4; 11 nucleotides agree with TRBD1. Germline V gene sequence: CDR1 SGHVS, CDR2 FQNEAQ. Trimming took 1 base from V and 12 from J; bases not matched to a gene: 7. The CDR3 length is 15 residues. The CDR3 region has the DNA TGTGCCAGCAGCTTAGACCGGACAGGGGGCGCGGAACTGTTTTTT. It yields the protein CASSLDRTGGAELFF.

V and J are TRBV27 and TRBJ1-1; D gene ambiguous. The CDR3 has 15 amino acids. Trimming removed 5 bases from V and 4 bases from J, with 17 bases in between. The V gene's germline CDR1 is MNHEY and CDR2 SMNVEV (reference sequence). The CDR3 region is CASSPYPSEVTEAFF. In DNA, the CDR3 is TGTGCCAGCAGTCCGTACCCCTCAGAGGTCACTGAAGCTTTCTTT.

This chain uses TRBV18 with TRBJ1-3; the D gene is possibly TRBD1 (6 bases). CDR1 is KGHSH and CDR2 is LQKENI in the germline V gene. The CDR3 length is 16 residues. The germline V and J ends were trimmed by 5 bases and 4 bases, with 18 bases remaining between them. The chain's CDR3 is CASSNPRQAVGNTIYF. CDR3 coding DNA: TGTGCCAGCTCAAACCCTCGACAGGCCGTCGGAAACACCATATATTTT.

The chain links TRBV7-8 to TRBJ2-2; D is ambiguous. Trimming shortened V by 4 bases and J by 1 base, and 13 bases separated the two germline ends. This CDR3 is built from 16 residues. Germline loops: CDR1 SGHVS, CDR2 FQNEAQ. CDR3 loop: CASSSQAELNTGELFF. The CDR3, as DNA: TGTGCCAGCAGCTCGCAGGCAGAATTGAACACCGGGGAGCTGTTTTTT.

The chain uses TRBV6-5 and TRBJ2-7; TRBD2 agrees at 11 bases. Germline V gives CDR1 MNHEY, CDR2 SVGAGI. CDR3 length: 15 amino acids. The V and J ends lost 4 bases and 0 bases, in that order; junction bases with no gene match: 2. CDR3 sequence reads: CASSSGTSGSYEQYF. CDR3 nucleotide sequence: TGTGCCAGCAGTTCCGGGACTAGCGGCTCCTACGAGCAGTACTTC.

The genes are TRBV3-1 (or the pseudogene TRBV3-2) and TRBJ2-2; maybe TRBD1 (5 bases). The germline V gene encodes CDR1 LGHDT and CDR2 YNNKEL (reference sequence). Trimming shortened V by 1 base and J by 7 bases, and 7 bases separated the two germline ends. CDR3 length equals 13 residues. CDR3 amino acids: CASSQGGIGELFF. The DNA of the CDR3 is TGTGCCAGCAGCCAAGGGGGCATCGGGGAGCTGTTTTTT.

This chain uses TRBV19 with TRBJ1-5; TRBD1 matches at 7 bases. Unmatched junction bases numbered 8, after V lost 4 bases and J lost 11 bases. The CDR3 is 13 residues long. Per the germline V gene, CDR1 is LNHDA and CDR2 is SQIVND (reference sequence). The CDR3 DNA follows: TGTGCCAGTAGTACGACAGGGCCCTTGTCCCAGCATTTT. Its protein product is CASSTTGPLSQHF.

J is TRBJ2-3 and V is TRBV24-1; D might be TRBD2 (6 bases). The germline V gene has CDR1 KGHDR and CDR2 SFDVKD. Trimming cost V 4 bases and J 6 bases, with 19 bases left between them. CDR3 length: 16 residues. This CDR3 reads CATSDPGQGGTDTQYF. As DNA, the CDR3 is TGTGCCACCAGTGACCCTGGGCAGGGAGGTACGGATACGCAGTATTTT.

This sequence joins TRBV7-9 and TRBJ2-7, with 8 positions matching TRBD1. CDR1 and CDR2 from the germline V gene are SEHNR and FQNEAQ (reference sequence). This CDR3 has 15 residues. Trimming at V came to 5 bases and at J to 5 bases, leaving 11 bases not matched to a gene. This CDR3 is CASSPREQGGNEQYF. CDR3 nucleotide sequence: TGTGCCAGCAGCCCCCGGGAACAGGGGGGAAACGAGCAGTACTTC.

As for this clone: At one boundary the junction diverges from the germline segment, which might be a read error. The rearrangement joins TRBV18 to TRBJ1-6; perhaps TRBD1 as D (6 bases). The V gene's germline CDR1 is KGHSH and CDR2 LQKENI. The CDR3 totals 16 residues. The CDR3 sequence: CASSPRATGNNSPLHF. CDR3 DNA sequence: TGTGCCAGCTCCCCACGCGCGACAGGCAATAATTCACCCCTCCACTTT. Combining the CDR3 with reference TRBV18 and TRBJ1-6 gives the whole variable domain NAGVMQNPRHLVRRRGQEARLRCSPMKGHSHVYWYRQLPEEGLKFMVYLQKENIIDESGMPKERFSAEFPKEGPSILRIQQVVRGDSAAYFCASSPRATGNNSPLHFGNGTRLTVT.

The chain uses TRBV6-1 and TRBJ1-5; D is undetermined. V was pared by 0 bases and J by 7 bases, with 10 bases between. Germline V lookup: CDR1 MNHNS, CDR2 SASEGT. This CDR3 has 14 amino acids. Written as DNA, the CDR3 is TGTGCCAGCAGTGAAGCGCCAGGCGACCAGCCCCAGCATTTT. Translating it yields CASSEAPGDQPQHF.

The chain recombines TRBV15 with TRBJ2-1; 8 positions agree with TRBD2. The V gene end was trimmed by 9 bases and the J gene end by 6 bases; junction bases not matched to a gene: 4. The germline V gene encodes CDR1 LNHNV and CDR2 YYDKDF (reference sequence). The CDR3 consists of 12 residues. As DNA, the CDR3 is TGTGCCACGTCCGGGGGGGCCAATGAGCAGTTCTTC. As protein: CATSGGANEQFF.

The genes are TRBV11-2 and TRBJ2-3; 10 positions match TRBD2. The CDR3 consists of 16 residues. J gave up 4 bases and V 2 bases, and 6 bases lay outside the gene matches. Germline V gene sequence: CDR1 SGHAT, CDR2 FQNNGV. The CDR3 is CASSLRGLALPDTQYF. CDR3 bases: TGTGCCAGCAGCTTACGGGGACTAGCGCTCCCAGATACGCAGTATTTT. The full variable domain, with the rest looked up from reference TRBV11-2 and TRBJ2-3, is EAGVAQSPRYKIIEKRQSVAFWCNPISGHATLYWYQQILGQGPKLLIQFQNNGVVDDSQLPKDRFSAERLKGVDSTLKIQPAKLEDSAVYLCASSLRGLALPDTQYFGPGTRLTVL.

This sequence joins TRBV27 and TRBJ1-1; TRBD1 agrees at 11 bases. The J segment lost 0 bases and the V segment lost 3 bases, leaving 6 bases of the junction unmatched. This CDR3 comprises 17 residues. Germline loops: CDR1 MNHEY, CDR2 SMNVEV (reference sequence). The CDR3 DNA reads as TGTGCCAGCAGTTTCTTAGGACAGGGGGCGGTGAACACTGAAGCTTTCTTT. It codes for CASSFLGQGAVNTEAFF.

This clone was found once. This chain uses TRBV2 with TRBJ1-2; unclear D gene. The CDR3 spans 13 residues. Germline CDR1 and CDR2: SNHLY and FYNNEI. V lost 0 bases, J lost 3 bases, and 5 bases lay in between. CDR3 DNA: TGTGCCAGCAGTGAAGCGTTCGACTATGGCTACACCTTC. The encoded protein is CASSEAFDYGYTF.

This clone was observed once. The chain is built from TRBV7-9 and TRBJ2-2, with TRBD1 matching 7 bases. Per germline, CDR1 SEHNR and CDR2 FQNEAQ (reference sequence). The CDR3 has 14 residues. The ends lost 8 bases at V and 0 bases at J; junction bases unmatched: 3. The CDR3 loop is CASPDRANTGELFF. As DNA, the CDR3 is TGTGCCAGCCCCGACAGGGCGAACACCGGGGAGCTGTTTTTT.

This chain uses TRBV24-1 with TRBJ1-2; TRBD1 agrees at 7 bases. V trimming: 3 bases; J trimming: 8 bases; junction bases outside the gene matches: 14. Germline-derived CDR1 and CDR2 are KGHDR and SFDVKD. The CDR3 length is 16 residues. CDR3 nucleotides: TGTGCCACCAGTGATCCGGGACAGAGAGCCTACTCCGGCTACACCTTC. Its protein product is CATSDPGQRAYSGYTF.

The V and J genes are TRBV9 and TRBJ2-7, with D maybe TRBD1 (6 bases). Trimming shortened V by 4 bases and J by 0 bases, and 14 bases separated the two germline ends. This CDR3 has 15 residues. Germline V CDR1 and CDR2: SGDLS, YYNGEE. CDR3 region: CASSTSPGASYEQYF. The CDR3 nucleotides read TGTGCCAGCAGCACCAGTCCAGGGGCCTCCTACGAGCAGTACTTC.

This chain connects TRBV11-2 to TRBJ2-5, with 11 bases matching TRBD2. Germline V lookup: CDR1 SGHAT, CDR2 FQNNGV. CDR3 length: 18 residues. V shed 5 bases and J 5 bases; nucleotides not matched to a gene: 16. In DNA, the CDR3 is TGTGCCAGCAGCCTAGTCGGATTAGCGGGGGGGCCAGGGGAGACCCAGTACTTC. It codes for CASSLVGLAGGPGETQYF.